Each of the 19 T cell receptor beta chains below was sequenced from the same sample in a study of blood T cell repertoires in COVID-19 (dated by TCRdb to 2019 to 2021). Libraries were made using the immunoSEQ multiplex PCR assay. The immuneACCESS repertoire file appears here via TCRdb, limited to in-frame rearrangements. These files lack a portion of the clones; in checked studies, under half of the deficit traces to unresolved V genes, and the cause of the others is not known. The sample profile shows approximately 240,000 clones; approximately 82% of them were found once. More than 4.5% of the sample is taken by the ten largest. The sample taken for sequencing was peripheral blood. The receptors here all came from a woman of 80 years or more with active or convalescent COVID-19.

This clone was seen only a few times. This chain links TRBV2 with TRBJ1-4; D is undetermined. With 1 base removed from V and 5 bases from J, the gap between germline ends came to 11 bases. The length of the CDR3 is 15 residues. Germline assignment: CDR1 SNHLY and CDR2 FYNNEI. CDR3 sequence: CASSEVTTGNEKLFF. CDR3 DNA: TGTGCCAGCAGTGAAGTGACAACGGGGAATGAAAAACTGTTTTTT. Full variable domain (outside the CDR3, taken from reference TRBV2 and TRBJ1-4): EPEVTQTPSHQVTQMGQEVILRCVPISNHLYFYWYRQILGQKVEFLVSFYNNEISEKSEIFDDQFSVERPDGSNFTLKIRSTKLEDSAMYFCASSEVTTGNEKLFFGSGTQLSVL.

The chain employs TRBV30 and TRBJ2-5, with D unresolved. The CDR3 extends over 15 amino acids. V was clipped by 0 bases and J by 5 bases, with 16 bases between them. The germline V gene has CDR1 GTSNPN and CDR2 SVGIG (reference sequence). The CDR3: CAWSVGDTIVETQYF. Written as DNA, the CDR3 is TGTGCCTGGAGTGTAGGCGACACGATAGTGGAGACCCAGTACTTC. Drawing the rest from reference TRBV30 and TRBJ2-5, the complete variable domain is SQTIHQWPATLVQPVGSPLSLECTVEGTSNPNLYWYRQAAGRGLQLLFYSVGIGQISSEVPQNLSASRPQDRQFILSSKKLLLSDSGFYLCAWSVGDTIVETQYFGPGTRLLVL.

This chain joins TRBV11-2 and TRBJ1-1; D not certain. Trimming removed 0 bases at V and 4 bases at J, with 6 bases between. Germline V lookup: CDR1 SGHAT, CDR2 FQNNGV. The CDR3 totals 13 residues. The CDR3 loop reads CASSLDRSTEAFF. In DNA form, the CDR3 reads TGTGCCAGCAGCTTAGACAGGTCCACTGAAGCTTTCTTT.

This clone was detected only a few times. The chain combines TRBV2 with TRBJ2-5, with D unclear. From germline, CDR1 is SNHLY and CDR2 FYNNEI. V gave up 1 base and J gave up 0 bases, with 6 bases separating them. This CDR3 contains 14 residues. This chain's CDR3 is CASSEDMYQETQYF. DNA for the CDR3: TGTGCCAGCAGTGAAGATATGTACCAAGAGACCCAGTACTTC. The full variable domain, rest sourced from reference TRBV2 and TRBJ2-5, is EPEVTQTPSHQVTQMGQEVILRCVPISNHLYFYWYRQILGQKVEFLVSFYNNEISEKSEIFDDQFSVERPDGSNFTLKIRSTKLEDSAMYFCASSEDMYQETQYFGPGTRLLVL.

The gene calls are TRBV5-1 and TRBJ2-5; D is unresolved. The CDR3 runs 13 residues. Trimming cost V 0 bases and J 5 bases, with 8 bases left between them. Germline V CDR1 and CDR2: SGHRS, YFSETQ. The CDR3 here is CASSLVLQETQYF. The CDR3 region has the DNA TGCGCCAGCAGCTTGGTTCTCCAGGAGACCCAGTACTTC.

This clone occurred once. The CDR3, as DNA: TGTGCCAGCAGGATTTGGGGCAATGAAAAACTGTTTTTT. Its translation is CASRIWGNEKLFF. The chain is built from TRBV5-4 and TRBJ1-4; D perhaps matches TRBD1 (5 bases). Per germline, CDR1 SGHNT and CDR2 YYREEE (reference sequence). The CDR3 length is 13 residues. V lost 5 bases and J 5 bases, leaving 10 bases between the germline ends.

This chain uses TRBV30 with TRBJ1-5; 8 bases match TRBD1. CDR3 length: 17 residues. Unmatched junction bases numbered 10, after V lost 3 bases and J lost 0 bases. Germline CDR1 and CDR2: GTSNPN and SVGIG (reference sequence). The CDR3 spells CAWSSGRGPYSNQPQHF. The CDR3 DNA reads as TGTGCCTGGAGCTCGGGCAGGGGGCCCTATAGCAATCAGCCCCAGCATTTT.

This rearrangement joins TRBV5-1 to TRBJ2-5; 9 nucleotides align to TRBD2. CDR3 length equals 15 residues. The V and J ends lost 4 bases and 3 bases, in that order; junction bases with no gene match: 7. Germline V CDR1 and CDR2: SGHRS, YFSETQ. DNA of the CDR3: TGCGCCAGCAGCCTCACCTGGACTAGCGAAGAGACCCAGTACTTC. Translating gives CASSLTWTSEETQYF.

The CDR3 sequence: CSVRDSYEQYF. CDR3 coding DNA: TGCAGCGTCAGGGACTCCTACGAGCAGTACTTC. V gene TRBV29-1 combines with J gene TRBJ2-7; D is possibly TRBD1 (5 bases). Germline CDR1 SQVTM, CDR2 ANQGSEA. The germline V and J ends were trimmed by 6 bases and 0 bases, with 6 bases remaining between them. The CDR3 is made up of 11 amino acids.

This clone was counted only a few times. The chain carries TRBV7-9 and TRBJ2-7, with 8 bases aligning to TRBD1. The CDR3 loop spans 15 amino acids. Germline values: CDR1 SEHNR, CDR2 FQNEAQ (reference sequence). After removal of 0 bases from V and 0 bases from J, the junction contained 1 base not matched to a gene. CDR3 amino acids: CASSLAGTGSYEQYF. DNA of the CDR3: TGTGCCAGCAGCTTAGCCGGGACAGGCTCCTACGAGCAGTACTTC. Supplemented by reference TRBV7-9 and TRBJ2-7, the full variable domain reads DTGVSQNPRHKITKRGQNVTFRCDPISEHNRLYWYRQTLGQGPEFLTYFQNEAQLEKSRLLSDRFSAERPKGSFSTLEIQRTEQGDSAMYLCASSLAGTGSYEQYFGPGTRLTVT.

The rearrangement links TRBV5-1 to TRBJ1-2; D possibly corresponds to TRBD1 (5 bases). V gave up 4 bases and J gave up 1 base, with 11 bases separating them. The V gene's germline CDR1 is SGHRS and CDR2 YFSETQ. The CDR3 loop spans 14 amino acids. CDR3 bases: TGCGCCAGCAGCCGAAGGACAAGTAACTATGGCTACACCTTC. Its translation: CASSRRTSNYGYTF.

The table lists this clone with a few counts. The V and J genes are TRBV5-5 and TRBJ1-6; possible D gene TRBD1, 5 bases. Germline loops: CDR1 SGHKS, CDR2 YYEKEE (reference sequence). The CDR3 is 15 residues long. Trimming stripped 4 bases from V and 2 bases from J, with 10 bases between. The CDR3 DNA sequence: TGTGCCAGCAGCCCTCAGGGCACCTATAATTCACCCCTCCACTTT. Amino acids: CASSPQGTYNSPLHF.

The chain carries TRBV6-6 and TRBJ1-1; 8 bases line up with TRBD1. CDR1 and CDR2 from the germline V gene are MNHNY and SVGAGI (reference sequence). Trimming cost V 7 bases and J 6 bases; bases outside gene matches: 16. The CDR3 covers 16 residues. This chain's CDR3 is CASTRTPGQGEPEAFF. CDR3 DNA sequence: TGTGCCAGCACCCGCACCCCTGGACAGGGCGAACCTGAAGCTTTCTTT.

The CDR3 DNA reads TGTGCCAGCAGTCGAACAGGGGCGGGGACCGGGGAGCTGTTTTTT. The encoded protein is CASSRTGAGTGELFF. The genes are TRBV2 and TRBJ2-2, with D possibly TRBD1 on 7 matching bases. Germline V gene data show CDR1 as SNHLY and CDR2 as FYNNEI. The CDR3 sequence is 15 residues long. Trimming took 5 bases from V and 5 from J, leaving 15 bases between them. The full variable domain, with the rest looked up from reference TRBV2 and TRBJ2-2, is EPEVTQTPSHQVTQMGQEVILRCVPISNHLYFYWYRQILGQKVEFLVSFYNNEISEKSEIFDDQFSVERPDGSNFTLKIRSTKLEDSAMYFCASSRTGAGTGELFFGEGSRLTVL.

This clone was seen once. The gene calls are TRBV28 and TRBJ1-3, with D uncertain. Trimming removed 3 bases at V and 0 bases at J, with 3 bases between. Germline loops: CDR1 MDHEN, CDR2 SYDVKM. The CDR3 spans 13 residues. The CDR3 protein is CASSFRSGNTIYF. As DNA, the CDR3 is TGTGCCAGCAGTTTCCGCTCTGGAAACACCATATATTTT.

This chain uses TRBV19 with TRBJ1-2, with a tentative D call TRBD1 (6 bases). The germline gives CDR1 LNHDA, CDR2 SQIVND (reference sequence). The ends were cut back, 4 bases at V and 4 bases at J, with 10 bases in the middle. This CDR3 is 13 amino acids long. The CDR3 DNA reads TGTGCCAGTAGTACCAGGGGTGTCTATGGCTACACCTTC. Residues: CASSTRGVYGYTF.

The CDR3 bases are TGTGCCAGCAGCTCTAGACAGGGGGGTAACTATGGCTACACCTTC. Its protein product is CASSSRQGGNYGYTF. V usage is TRBV5-4 and J usage is TRBJ1-2, with 9 bases fitting TRBD1. V lost 3 bases, J lost 1 base, and 4 bases stayed unmatched. The CDR3 is 15 amino acids. The germline gives CDR1 SGHNT, CDR2 YYREEE (reference sequence).

This rearrangement joins TRBV20-1 to TRBJ2-1; possibly TRBD2 for D (5 bases). The CDR3 consists of 11 residues. Germline V gene sequence: CDR1 DFQATT, CDR2 SNEGSKA (reference sequence). V dropped 4 bases and J dropped 15 bases, with 16 bases sitting between them. The DNA for the CDR3 is TGCAGTGCTATCCGGGATACCAGTCGGTTCTTC. Its protein is CSAIRDTSRFF.

V usage is TRBV18 and J usage is TRBJ2-2; 8 bases are shared with TRBD2. With V trimmed by 0 bases and J by 1 base, 1 base remained unmatched. This CDR3 has 16 amino acids. Per the germline V gene, CDR1 is KGHSH and CDR2 is LQKENI. As DNA, the CDR3 is TGTGCCAGCTCACCACCTCTAGCGGGGAACACCGGGGAGCTGTTTTTT. Translating gives CASSPPLAGNTGELFF. Based on the CDR3 plus reference TRBV18 and TRBJ2-2, the full variable domain is NAGVMQNPRHLVRRRGQEARLRCSPMKGHSHVYWYRQLPEEGLKFMVYLQKENIIDESGMPKERFSAEFPKEGPSILRIQQVVRGDSAAYFCASSPPLAGNTGELFFGEGSRLTVL.